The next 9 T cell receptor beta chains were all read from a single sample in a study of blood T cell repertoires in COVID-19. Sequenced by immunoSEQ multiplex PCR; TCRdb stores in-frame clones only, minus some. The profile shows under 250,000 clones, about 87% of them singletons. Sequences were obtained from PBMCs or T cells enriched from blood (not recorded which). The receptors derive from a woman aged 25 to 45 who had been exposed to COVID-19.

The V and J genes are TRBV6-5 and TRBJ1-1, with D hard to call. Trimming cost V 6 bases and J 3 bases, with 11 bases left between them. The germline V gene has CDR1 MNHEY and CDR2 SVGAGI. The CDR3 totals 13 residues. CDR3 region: CASSVWGDTEAFF. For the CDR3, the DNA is TGTGCCAGCAGCGTCTGGGGAGACACTGAAGCTTTCTTT.

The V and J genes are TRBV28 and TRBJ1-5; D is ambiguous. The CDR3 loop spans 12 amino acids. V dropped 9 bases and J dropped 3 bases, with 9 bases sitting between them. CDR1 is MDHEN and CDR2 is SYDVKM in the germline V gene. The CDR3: CASTRNNQPQHF. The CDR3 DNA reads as TGTGCCAGTACGCGGAACAATCAGCCCCAGCATTTT.

CDR3 in DNA: TGTGCCAGCAAAGAAATGAGCTCCTACAATGAGCAGTTCTTC. It translates to CASKEMSSYNEQFF. This sequence joins TRBV2 and TRBJ2-1; D unclear. CDR1 is SNHLY, CDR2 FYNNEI, per germline. The CDR3 is 14 residues long. The V gene lost 7 bases and the J gene lost 0 bases, with 10 bases spanning the gap.

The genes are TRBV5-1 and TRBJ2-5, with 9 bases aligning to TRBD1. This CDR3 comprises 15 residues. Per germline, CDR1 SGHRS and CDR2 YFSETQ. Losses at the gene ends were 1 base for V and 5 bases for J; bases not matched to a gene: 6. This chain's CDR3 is CASSLTGGWIETQYF. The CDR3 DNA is TGCGCCAGCAGCTTGACAGGGGGCTGGATTGAGACCCAGTACTTC.

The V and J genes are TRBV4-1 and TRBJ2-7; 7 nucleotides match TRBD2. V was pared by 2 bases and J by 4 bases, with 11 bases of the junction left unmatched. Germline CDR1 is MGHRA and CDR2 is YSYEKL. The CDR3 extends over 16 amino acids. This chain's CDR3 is CASSQQPGGLPYEQYF. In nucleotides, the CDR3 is TGCGCCAGCAGCCAACAGCCGGGGGGACTCCCTTACGAGCAGTACTTC.

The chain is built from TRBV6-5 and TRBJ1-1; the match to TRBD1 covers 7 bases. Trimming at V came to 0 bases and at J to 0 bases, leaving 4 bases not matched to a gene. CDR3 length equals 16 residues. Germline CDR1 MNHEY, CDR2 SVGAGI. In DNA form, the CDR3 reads TGTGCCAGCAGTTACTCGACTCAGGGGGTGAACACTGAAGCTTTCTTT. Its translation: CASSYSTQGVNTEAFF.

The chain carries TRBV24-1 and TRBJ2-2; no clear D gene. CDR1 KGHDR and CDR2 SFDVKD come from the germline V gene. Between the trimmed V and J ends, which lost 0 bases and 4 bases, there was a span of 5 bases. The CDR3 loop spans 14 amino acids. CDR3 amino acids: CATSDLFGTGELFF. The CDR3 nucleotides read TGTGCCACCAGTGATTTGTTCGGCACCGGGGAGCTGTTTTTT.

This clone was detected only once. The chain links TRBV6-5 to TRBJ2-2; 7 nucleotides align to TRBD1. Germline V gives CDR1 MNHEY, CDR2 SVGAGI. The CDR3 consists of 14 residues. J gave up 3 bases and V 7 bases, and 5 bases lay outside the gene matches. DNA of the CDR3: TGTGCCAGCATACAGGGGACCCACACCGGGGAGCTGTTTTTT. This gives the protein CASIQGTHTGELFF.

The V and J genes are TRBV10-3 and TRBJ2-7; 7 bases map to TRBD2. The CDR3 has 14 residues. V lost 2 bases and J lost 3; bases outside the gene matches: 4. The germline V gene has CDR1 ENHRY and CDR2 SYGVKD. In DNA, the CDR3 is TGTGCCATCAGTGAGGGGCGGGAGTTCTACGAGCAGTACTTC. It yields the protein CAISEGREFYEQYF.